Following are 19 T cell receptor beta chains from one sample sequenced in a study of cytomegalovirus exposure and HLA in healthy donors. Use of 60 Vbeta and 13 Jbeta primers characterized the PCR. Repertoires were generated with immunoSEQ multiplex PCR, while TCRdb's copy carries only in-frame clones and drops some. The sample yields 130,000 or so clones, 75% to 90% seen once. Sequenced input: PBMCs. These receptor sequences come from a woman in her 50s in good health and CMV-seropositive.

The chain uses TRBV5-4 and TRBJ1-1; D gene unclear. The CDR3 sequence is 15 residues long. Looked up from germline, CDR1 is SGHNT and CDR2 is YYREEE (reference sequence). V dropped 4 bases and J dropped 4 bases, with 17 bases sitting between them. The CDR3 reads CASSPFSAAGTEAFF. CDR3 DNA sequence: TGTGCCAGCAGCCCCTTCTCCGCAGCGGGCACTGAAGCTTTCTTT. Looking up the rest from reference TRBV5-4 and TRBJ1-1 gives the full variable domain: ETGVTQSPTHLIKTRGQQVTLRCSSQSGHNTVSWYQQALGQGPQFIFQYYREEENGRGNFPPRFSGLQFPNYSSELNVNALELDDSALYLCASSPFSAAGTEAFFGQGTRLTVV.

The chain combines TRBV30 with TRBJ1-5; D is unresolved. The CDR3 contains 13 residues. Germline V lookup: CDR1 GTSNPN, CDR2 SVGIG (reference sequence). V lost 2 bases and J 4 bases, leaving 9 bases between the germline ends. In DNA form, the CDR3 reads TGTGCCTGGAGTCGGCAGACTAATCAGCCCCAGCATTTT. It specifies CAWSRQTNQPQHF.

The CDR3 loop is CASSLSPYQPQHF. CDR3 bases: TGTGCCAGCAGTTTATCTCCCTATCAGCCCCAGCATTTT. V gene TRBV27 combines with J gene TRBJ1-5; D gene unclear. CDR3 size: 13 residues. V lost 0 bases and J 5 bases, leaving 5 bases between the germline ends. CDR1 and CDR2 from the germline V gene are MNHEY and SMNVEV (reference sequence).

The CDR3 coding sequence is TGTGCCAGCAGCGTAGGACAGTCATCCTATGGCTACACCTTC. This sequence encodes CASSVGQSSYGYTF. The J gene is TRBJ1-2, the V gene TRBV7-9, with TRBD1 as a possible D gene (6 bases). The CDR3 consists of 14 residues. Looked up from germline, CDR1 is SEHNR and CDR2 is FQNEAQ (reference sequence). V lost 5 bases and J lost 4, with 14 bases in between.

The V and J genes are TRBV29-1 and TRBJ2-1; tentative D call: TRBD2 (6 bases). The CDR3 sequence is 11 residues long. V lost 7 bases and J lost 3, with 7 bases in between. Germline V gene sequence: CDR1 SQVTM, CDR2 ANQGSEA. The CDR3 DNA is TGCAGCGAGGACTACTACAATGAGCAGTTCTTC. Protein product: CSEDYYNEQFF.

The chain recombines TRBV19 with TRBJ1-5; 8 bases are shared with TRBD1. The CDR3 loop spans 16 amino acids. The J segment lost 6 bases and the V segment lost 3 bases, leaving 10 bases of the junction unmatched. CDR1 is LNHDA and CDR2 is SQIVND in the germline V gene (reference sequence). The CDR3 bases are TGTGCCAGTAGTATGCACAGACAGGGGATAACTCAGCCCCAGCATTTT. Translated, it gives CASSMHRQGITQPQHF.

This clone was observed a handful of times. The chain has TRBV12-1 and TRBJ2-1; TRBD2, the table's D call, lacks a check against the DNA. TRBV12-1 corresponds to a pseudogene. The CDR3 totals 21 residues. The CDR3: CASSSIRPPGLAGGGVNEQFF. For the CDR3, the DNA is TGTGCCAGCAGCTCTATCCGCCCACCGGGACTAGCGGGGGGAGGGGTCAATGAGCAGTTCTTC.

This clone has just a few counts. This chain uses TRBV6-6 with TRBJ1-2, with D unclear. This CDR3 has 15 amino acids. Germline V gene sequence: CDR1 MNHNY, CDR2 SVGAGI (reference sequence). V gave up 6 bases and J gave up 5 bases, with 19 bases separating them. CDR3 loop: CASSPDTVPKYGYTF. CDR3 DNA sequence: TGTGCCAGCAGCCCCGACACCGTTCCGAAATATGGCTACACCTTC.

The J gene is TRBJ1-5, the V gene TRBV7-8; the D gene is possibly TRBD1 (5 bases). The CDR3 has 14 amino acids. Germline CDR1 is SGHVS and CDR2 is FQNEAQ. V gave up 3 bases and J gave up 7 bases, with 13 bases separating them. The DNA of the CDR3 is TGTGCCAGCAGCTTCGAAGGGAGGGGCCAGCCCCAGCATTTT. Translated, it gives CASSFEGRGQPQHF.

The rearrangement links TRBV4-1 to TRBJ2-7, with a weak D call TRBD1 (6 bases). Germline CDR1 and CDR2: MGHRA and YSYEKL. The V and J ends lost 1 base and 6 bases respectively, with 19 bases between them. The CDR3 is made up of 16 amino acids. The CDR3 protein is CASSQGTGFLKGEQYF. The CDR3 DNA reads TGCGCCAGCAGCCAAGGAACAGGGTTCCTTAAGGGCGAGCAGTACTTC.

The chain is built from TRBV27 and TRBJ1-3; TRBD1 might be the D (6 bases). The CDR3 has 14 amino acids. V dropped 7 bases and J dropped 0 bases, with 10 bases sitting between them. CDR1 and CDR2 (germline): MNHEY, SMNVEV (reference sequence). This CDR3 reads CASKRGGSGNTIYF. For the CDR3, the DNA is TGTGCCAGCAAGAGGGGGGGCTCTGGAAACACCATATATTTT.

This sequence joins TRBV28 and TRBJ1-2; no definite D call. The CDR3 loop spans 13 amino acids. CDR1 is MDHEN, CDR2 SYDVKM, per germline. V was clipped by 3 bases and J by 7 bases, with 12 bases between them. Written as DNA, the CDR3 is TGTGCCAGCAGTTTTCCGGGAACTGCTGGCTACACCTTC. Translating gives CASSFPGTAGYTF.

This clone appeared a single time. The chain joins TRBV5-1 to TRBJ2-1; TRBD1 matches 9 bases. The junction had 2 bases not matched to a gene; V was cut back by 0 bases and J by 4 bases. Per germline, CDR1 SGHRS and CDR2 YFSETQ. The CDR3 is made up of 15 amino acids. The CDR3 coding sequence is TGCGCCAGCAGCTTGGCGGGACAGGGATACAATGAGCAGTTCTTC. As protein: CASSLAGQGYNEQFF.

A note on this clone: It is unclear where the CDR3 begins or ends on the DNA, so no DNA is shown, and the CDR3 is as TCRdb lists it. The genes are TRBV21-1 and TRBJ2-3; TRBD1, the table's D call, was not compared with the DNA. TRBV21-1 is flagged as a pseudogene. The CDR3 extends over 18 residues, inclusive of both ends. CDR3 protein: CASSKVGTGTGLTDTQYF.

V and J are TRBV7-2 and TRBJ2-1, with 7 nucleotides matching TRBD2. The germline CDR1 and CDR2 sequences are SGHTA and FQGNSA. The V gene end was trimmed by 1 base and the J gene end by 0 bases; junction bases not matched to a gene: 3. This CDR3 has 16 amino acids. The CDR3 protein is CASSLEAGSSYNEQFF. The DNA for the CDR3 is TGTGCCAGCAGCTTAGAAGCGGGGAGCTCCTACAATGAGCAGTTCTTC.

V is TRBV5-5 and J is TRBJ2-7; weak D call: TRBD1 (5 bases). Looked up from germline, CDR1 is SGHKS and CDR2 is YYEKEE (reference sequence). The CDR3 spans 14 residues. Trimming shortened V by 1 base and J by 0 bases, and 8 bases separated the two germline ends. The CDR3 protein is CASSLQGNSYEQYF. CDR3 bases: TGTGCCAGCAGCTTGCAGGGAAACTCCTACGAGCAGTACTTC.

The chain carries TRBV5-4 and TRBJ1-1; TRBD1 agrees at 12 bases. CDR1 and CDR2 from the germline V gene are SGHNT and YYREEE (reference sequence). The CDR3 has 17 residues. V dropped 0 bases and J dropped 4; count of bases not matched to a gene: 7. The CDR3 DNA follows: TGTGCCAGCAGCTTGGACGCCGGGACAGGGGGCCTCACTGAAGCTTTCTTT. This gives the protein CASSLDAGTGGLTEAFF.

The chain carries TRBV2 and TRBJ2-7, with 11 bases lining up with TRBD2. This CDR3 is 15 amino acids long. The junction had 5 bases not matched to a gene; V was cut back by 5 bases and J by 2 bases. CDR1 and CDR2 (germline): SNHLY, FYNNEI. In nucleotides, the CDR3 is TGTGCCAGCAGTACGGGACTAGCGGAGACCTACGAGCAGTACTTC. It encodes CASSTGLAETYEQYF.

The chain combines TRBV7-9 with TRBJ1-2; weak D call: TRBD1 (5 bases). The CDR3 consists of 13 residues. V dropped 3 bases and J dropped 2 bases, with 7 bases sitting between them. Germline assignment: CDR1 SEHNR and CDR2 FQNEAQ (reference sequence). The CDR3 nucleotides read TGTGCCAGCAGCTTGGGGCCGAACTATGGCTACACCTTC. Amino acids: CASSLGPNYGYTF.